Presented here are 4 T cell receptor beta chains from one specimen sequenced in a study of CD8+CD57+ T cells in acquired aplastic anemia (dated by TCRdb to between 2018 and 2020). Sequencing was performed on an Illumina HiSeq 2000. TCR beta VDJ combination and CDR3 sequence profiling used genomic DNA as the template. TCRdb itself trimmed the public reads at Q25 with fastp, ran MiXCR and retained productive beta chains. When rows share a CDR3 protein, they turn into one entry using the most common DNA and genes. The sample contains a few hundred thousand distinct CDR3 sequences, approximately 55% of them found a single time. The top ten hold around 7.6% of the sample. Material for sequencing was sorted CD4+, CD8+, or CD8+CD57+ T cells (not recorded which) from PBMCs. The receptors shown here come from a human donor with severe aplastic anemia or a healthy control (not recorded which).

This clonotype has ten or more counts. The chain joins TRBV10-3 to TRBJ2-3; D is undetermined. V gave up 2 bases and J gave up 0 bases, with 6 bases separating them. Germline V gene lookup returns CDR1 ENHRY and CDR2 SYGVKD. The CDR3 spans 14 residues. This CDR3 reads CAISEVGSTDTQYF. CDR3 coding DNA: TGTGCCATCAGTGAGGTTGGAAGCACAGATACGCAGTATTTT.

This clonotype was seen only once. The rearrangement uses TRBV2 and TRBJ1-1; weak D call: TRBD1 (5 bases). CDR3 length: 14 residues. Trimming stripped 8 bases from V and 7 bases from J, with 20 bases between. Germline-derived CDR1 and CDR2 are SNHLY and FYNNEI. CDR3 in DNA: TGTGCCAGCGCTACAGTACCTTGGGGGGGTGAAGCTTTCTTT. Its protein product is CASATVPWGGEAFF.

The CDR3 loop reads CASSEAPGTPIEAFF. In nucleotides, the CDR3 is TGTGCCAGCAGTGAAGCTCCCGGGACTCCCATTGAAGCTTTCTTT. The chain recombines TRBV2 with TRBJ1-1; the D gene is possibly TRBD1 (5 bases). Germline loops: CDR1 SNHLY, CDR2 FYNNEI. Trimming removed 0 bases at V and 7 bases at J, with 15 bases between. CDR3 length: 15 residues.

The chain uses TRBV7-2 and TRBJ2-2, with 8 bases identical to TRBD2. The germline gives CDR1 SGHTA, CDR2 FQGNSA. The CDR3 is made up of 15 amino acids. J gave up 2 bases and V 2 bases, and 1 base lay outside the gene matches. CDR3 region: CASSLTSGNTGELFF. DNA of the CDR3: TGTGCCAGCAGCTTAACTAGCGGAAACACCGGGGAGCTGTTTTTT.